This T cell receptor beta chain was retrieved from a study of blood T cell repertoires in COVID-19. Study in general: T cells, B-cell-depleted T cells, or PBMCs provided the cDNA or gDNA that served as material.

This table comes from immunoSEQ multiplex PCR, and its TCRdb copy is limited to in-frame clones, with some not included. The sample lists 150,000 to 200,000 clones, around 88% seen once, with 5% to 6% in the top ten. Germline assignment: CDR1 MNHEY and CDR2 SVGAGI. V dropped 11 bases and J dropped 4; count of bases not matched to a gene: 5. This CDR3 contains 12 residues. Sequenced: peripheral blood. This TCR came from a human donor in a cohort sampled during active COVID-19. The chain joins TRBV6-5 to TRBJ1-1; 9 positions agree with TRBD1. The CDR3 coding sequence is TGTGCCCGGGACAGGGTCTTCACTGAAGCTTTCTTT. Amino acids: CARDRVFTEAFF.